A single sample gave rise to the 18 T cell receptor beta chains below, sequenced in a study of CD8+CD57+ T cells in acquired aplastic anemia. Profiling that covered TCR beta VDJ and CDR3 relied on genomic DNA as its template. TCRdb used MiXCR to reprocess the reads, holding one entry per CDR3 protein. The profile shows just over 450,000 distinct CDR3 sequences, over 25% of them singletons. Only patients with CD8+CD57+ cell expansion on flow cytometry were chosen for sequencing. The source material was sorted CD4+, CD8+, or CD8+CD57+ T cells (not recorded which) from PBMCs. These receptors came from a human donor with aplastic anemia.

The gene calls are TRBV2 and TRBJ1-2; unclear D gene. Germline assignment: CDR1 SNHLY and CDR2 FYNNEI. V lost 8 bases and J lost 6, with 13 bases in between. CDR3 length: 12 amino acids. This CDR3 reads CASSTPGDGYTF. Written as DNA, the CDR3 is TGTGCCAGCTCAACCCCTGGAGATGGCTACACCTTC.

This clonotype appeared a few times. The chain joins TRBV5-6 to TRBJ1-2; 7 bases map to TRBD1. V shed 3 bases and J 5 bases; nucleotides not matched to a gene: 13. The CDR3 length is 16 residues. The germline V gene has CDR1 SGHDT and CDR2 YYEEEE. The CDR3 loop is CASSSLGEKGAYGYTF. The DNA for the CDR3 is TGTGCCAGCAGCTCATTGGGGGAAAAGGGGGCATATGGCTACACCTTC.

This clonotype came up many times. This rearrangement joins TRBV2 to TRBJ1-6; the D gene is possibly TRBD1 (5 bases). Between the trimmed V and J ends, which lost 6 bases and 12 bases, there was a span of 15 bases. This CDR3 has 13 amino acids. Per the germline V gene, CDR1 is SNHLY and CDR2 is FYNNEI. For the CDR3, the DNA is TGTGCCAGCAGGGAGGACGGGGGGGAACCCCTCCACTTT. Encoded protein: CASREDGGEPLHF. Full variable domain (missing parts from reference TRBV2 and TRBJ1-6): EPEVTQTPSHQVTQMGQEVILRCVPISNHLYFYWYRQILGQKVEFLVSFYNNEISEKSEIFDDQFSVERPDGSNFTLKIRSTKLEDSAMYFCASREDGGEPLHFGNGTRLTVT.

A note on this clonotype: Relative to the germline gene, one junction end is altered; a read error may explain this. V gene TRBV25-1 combines with J gene TRBJ1-1, with D possibly TRBD1 on 6 matching bases. The CDR3 has 15 amino acids. Per the germline V gene, CDR1 is MGHDK and CDR2 is SYGVNS. The CDR3 region is CASSHTTGLNTEAFF. The DNA for the CDR3 is TGCGCCAGCAGCCACACTACAGGGCTGAACACTGAAGCTTTCTTT.

This clonotype was counted at least ten times. V and J are TRBV2 and TRBJ2-7; the match to TRBD2 covers 9 bases. From germline, CDR1 is SNHLY and CDR2 FYNNEI. The CDR3 has 14 residues. V was clipped by 7 bases and J by 0 bases; unmatched bases: 4. CDR3 in amino acids: CASKETSGSYEQYF. The CDR3 DNA reads as TGTGCCAGCAAAGAGACTAGCGGCTCCTACGAGCAGTACTTC.

The chain combines TRBV20-1 with TRBJ2-2, with 12 positions matching TRBD2. After removal of 3 bases from V and 1 base from J, the junction contained 3 bases not matched to a gene. There are 16 residues in the CDR3. The V gene's germline CDR1 is DFQATT and CDR2 SNEGSKA (reference sequence). The CDR3 region has the DNA TGCAGTGCTAGTTGGACTAGCGGGGTGAACACCGGGGAGCTGTTTTTT. Translation gives CSASWTSGVNTGELFF.

The chain has TRBV3-1 and TRBJ2-3; D may be TRBD1 or TRBD2 (5 bases each). Germline V gene lookup returns CDR1 LGHDT and CDR2 YNNKEL (reference sequence). The CDR3 runs 15 residues. Trimming left V 0 bases short and J 3 bases short, with 10 bases between. This CDR3 is CASSQDGWGTDTQYF. The DNA of the CDR3 is TGTGCCAGCAGCCAAGATGGGTGGGGGACAGATACGCAGTATTTT.

The gene calls are TRBV28 and TRBJ1-6; possible D gene TRBD1, 5 bases. Germline CDR1 is MDHEN and CDR2 is SYDVKM. This CDR3 has 14 amino acids. V lost 7 bases and J lost 9, with 16 bases in between. The CDR3 spells CASTLFGARSPLHF. Here the CDR3 DNA reads TGTGCCAGCACTCTTTTCGGGGCACGTTCACCCCTCCACTTT.

V is TRBV7-8 and J is TRBJ2-4, with D uncertain. The length of the CDR3 is 15 residues. The V and J ends lost 6 bases and 0 bases respectively, with 12 bases between them. CDR1 and CDR2 from the germline V gene are SGHVS and FQNEAQ. The CDR3 loop reads CASSSFLGAKNIQYF. In nucleotides, the CDR3 is TGTGCCAGCAGTTCCTTTTTGGGAGCCAAAAACATTCAGTACTTC.

This clonotype was counted between two and nine times. The rearrangement uses TRBV5-1 and TRBJ2-1; D perhaps matches TRBD2 (5 bases). Trimming left V 4 bases short and J 4 bases short, with 18 bases between. The CDR3 spans 16 residues. CDR1 SGHRS and CDR2 YFSETQ come from the germline V gene. CDR3 protein: CASSKETTADYNEQFF. The CDR3 coding sequence is TGCGCCAGCAGCAAAGAAACTACAGCGGATTACAATGAGCAGTTCTTC.

This chain links TRBV4-3 with TRBJ2-5; no reliable D call. Germline CDR1 reads LGHNA; CDR2 reads YSLEER. CDR3 length: 15 residues. Between the trimmed V and J ends, which lost 0 bases and 2 bases, there was a span of 10 bases. The CDR3 region has the DNA TGCGCCAGCAGCCAAGATCGCCTAACGCAAGAGACCCAGTACTTC. It encodes CASSQDRLTQETQYF.

The chain carries TRBV6-1 and TRBJ2-3; D is undetermined. The CDR3 has 12 amino acids. CDR1 MNHNS and CDR2 SASEGT come from the germline V gene. V lost 10 bases and J 4 bases, leaving 12 bases between the germline ends. CDR3 DNA sequence: TGTGCCACGCACCTAAGTCCAGATACGCAGTATTTT. Its translation: CATHLSPDTQYF.

As for this clonotype: The junction differs from germline at one of its ends, possibly a read error. The rearrangement uses TRBV19 and TRBJ2-1; no firm D call. CDR1 and CDR2 from the germline V gene are LNHDA and SQIVND (reference sequence). The CDR3 contains 13 residues. CDR3 DNA: TGTGCCAGTAGTATCCAACAGCACAATGAGCGGTTCTTC. Protein product: CASSIQQHNERFF.

The chain carries TRBV11-1 and TRBJ2-1; 8 bases are shared with TRBD1. From germline, CDR1 is SGHAT and CDR2 FQDESV (reference sequence). The V and J ends lost 2 bases and 0 bases, in that order; junction bases with no gene match: 6. This CDR3 has 17 residues. The CDR3 nucleotides are TGTGCCAGCAGCTTATTGCAGGGGGCAATCTCCTACAATGAGCAGTTCTTC. Residues: CASSLLQGAISYNEQFF.

The V gene is TRBV19, the J gene TRBJ2-6; D not certain. Trimming removed 3 bases at V and 2 bases at J, with 11 bases between. This CDR3 is built from 16 residues. From germline, CDR1 is LNHDA and CDR2 SQIVND (reference sequence). The CDR3: CASSILLPTGANVLTF. The CDR3 DNA sequence: TGTGCCAGTAGTATCCTTTTGCCGACTGGGGCCAACGTCCTGACTTTC.

The chain couples TRBV6-1 to TRBJ1-5, with D uncertain. Germline CDR1 reads MNHNS; CDR2 reads SASEGT. The CDR3 covers 16 residues. Trimming removed 7 bases at V and 0 bases at J, with 16 bases between. The CDR3 spells CASKIRGDYSNQPQHF. As DNA, the CDR3 is TGTGCCAGCAAAATACGGGGAGACTATAGCAATCAGCCCCAGCATTTT.

This clonotype was seen a handful of times. The chain employs TRBV7-2 and TRBJ1-1; D is unresolved. Germline V gene sequence: CDR1 SGHTA, CDR2 FQGNSA. The CDR3 runs to 12 residues. V lost 3 bases and J 6 bases, leaving 8 bases between the germline ends. The CDR3 nucleotides read TGTGCCAGCAGCTTCGGGCTTCCTGAAGCTTTCTTT. It yields the protein CASSFGLPEAFF.

This clonotype was seen more than once but under ten times. The V gene is TRBV11-2, the J gene TRBJ2-2; tentatively, D is TRBD1 or TRBD2 (6 bases each). This CDR3 region has 16 residues. Germline CDR1 SGHAT, CDR2 FQNNGV. Between the trimmed V and J ends, which lost 7 bases and 1 base, there was a span of 16 bases. CDR3 residues: CASTPRGTLNTGELFF. The DNA of the CDR3 is TGTGCCAGCACCCCCCGGGGGACACTGAACACCGGGGAGCTGTTTTTT.